These T cell receptor beta chains were read from a single sample in a study of cytomegalovirus exposure and HLA in healthy donors. TCRdb's copy holds only in-frame clones and misses some; the assay was immunoSEQ multiplex PCR. This table holds tens of thousands of clones, around three quarters found once. Sample: PBMCs. These receptors were obtained from a woman in her thirties or forties in good health and CMV-seropositive. Both conserved end residues are part of each CDR3. The D gene is left open where the match is weak. Not every row has a clone size; where given, it reads once, few, many or a size class.

V,J,D,size,DNA,CDR3
TRBV5-1,TRBJ2-7,TRBD2,few,TGCGCCAGCAGCCCCGCCGAGGGACTAGGATACGAGCAGTACTTC,CASSPAEGLGYEQYF
TRBV6-6,TRBJ2-2,TRBD2,.,TGTGCCAGCAGTTCCCTAGCGGCAAACACCGGGGAGCTGTTTTTT,CASSSLAANTGELFF
TRBV27,TRBJ2-5,TRBD2,once,TGTGCCAGCAGTTACTACCCCTCGGGGACTAGCGCTTTTGAGCAGTACTTC,CASSYYPSGTSAFEQYF
TRBV7-2,TRBJ2-1,.,once,TGTGCCAGCAGCTGGGGGCGGGGGCTATGGGATGAGCAGTTCTTC,CASSWGRGLWDEQFF
TRBV10-3,TRBJ2-3,TRBD2,.,TGTGCCATCAGTCGTGATAGCGGGAGGGCTAGCACAGATACGCAGTATTTT,CAISRDSGRASTDTQYF
TRBV29-1,TRBJ2-7,.,once,TGCAGCGCAGGGGGGATGGGGCCCTACGAGCAGTACTTC,CSAGGMGPYEQYF
TRBV27,TRBJ1-2,TRBD1,.,TGTGCCAGCAGGGCAGCCGGGACAGCTGGCTATGGCTACACCTTC,CASRAAGTAGYGYTF
TRBV18,TRBJ2-7,TRBD2,.,TGTGCCAGCTCACCAGCTAGCGGGAGCCACGAGCAGTACTTC,CASSPASGSHEQYF
TRBV7-2,TRBJ2-2,TRBD2,few,TGTGCCAGCAGCTTATTGCTAGCGGGAGCTTCGAACACCGGGGAGCTGTTTTTT,CASSLLLAGASNTGELFF
TRBV6-1,TRBJ2-1,.,.,TGTGCCAGCAGTGAATCGGACTGGAGCTACAATGAGCAGTTCTTC,CASSESDWSYNEQFF
TRBV27,TRBJ2-2,TRBD2,once,TGTGCCAGCAGTTTATCTGGGGCGGGGGGCGGGGAGCTGTTTTTT,CASSLSGAGGGELFF
TRBV9,TRBJ2-7,TRBD1,.,TGTGCCAGCAGCGTAGGGGACAGGGGCTACGAGCAGTACTTC,CASSVGDRGYEQYF
TRBV4-2,TRBJ2-1,TRBD2,.,TGTGCCAGCAGCCAGTCGGGACTAGCGGGAGAGGGTGAGCAGTTCTTC,CASSQSGLAGEGEQFF
TRBV11-1,TRBJ2-1,TRBD2,.,TGTGCCAGCAGCATTACTCCACCGGGACTAGGGTCCTACAATGAGCAGTTCTTC,CASSITPPGLGSYNEQFF
TRBV6-5,TRBJ1-2,.,.,TGTGCCAGCAGTCCCTTAGGTAGCTTTGGGGGCTACACCTTC,CASSPLGSFGGYTF